These T cell receptor beta chains were read from a single sample in a study of blood T cell repertoires in COVID-19. Produced via immunoSEQ multiplex PCR; TCRdb's table is partial and in-frame only. The sample carries about 250,000 clones, around nine tenths recorded once. The sequenced sample was peripheral blood. All receptors come from an elderly man with acute or convalescent COVID-19. Each CDR3 is given with its conserved first and last residue. A D gene is named only where the DNA matches it firmly. Part of the rows lack a size; the others show once, few, many or a class for expanded clones.

TRBV4-2,-,-,TRBJ1-2,TGTGCCAGCAGCCAAGATTGGGGGGGGTATGGCTACACCTTC,CASSQDWGGYGYTF
TRBV5-1,-,TRBD2,TRBJ2-7,TGCGCCAGCAGCTTGGCGAGCGGGAGTCACTACGAGCAGTACTTC,CASSLASGSHYEQYF
TRBV9,-,-,TRBJ2-2,TGTGCCACGGGTCCCGGCAGGGAAAGTGGCACCGGGGAGCTGTTTTTT,CATGPGRESGTGELFF
TRBV5-1,-,-,TRBJ2-1,TGCGCCAGCAGCCTGGGGCAGGGAAACTTCAATGAGCAGTTCTTC,CASSLGQGNFNEQFF
TRBV7-2,once,TRBD2,TRBJ2-1,TGTGCCAGCAGCTTGAGGTCTAGCGGGGGCTCCCATGAGCAGTTCTTC,CASSLRSSGGSHEQFF
TRBV24-1,-,TRBD2,TRBJ2-2,TGTGCCACCGGAAGCGGGAGCTTTTCAGCCGGGGAGCTGTTTTTT,CATGSGSFSAGELFF
TRBV18,-,-,TRBJ1-6,TGTGCCAGCTCTCTAGGGGATTCACCCCTCCACTTT,CASSLGDSPLHF
TRBV7-6,-,TRBD2,TRBJ2-7,TGTGCCAGCAGCTTAGCGCTAGCGGCCTCCTACGAGCAGTACTTC,CASSLALAASYEQYF
TRBV28,-,-,TRBJ1-2,TGTGCCAGCAGTTTATCTACGGTTCGTAATGGCTACACCTTC,CASSLSTVRNGYTF
TRBV5-4,-,-,TRBJ2-7,TGTGCCAGCAGCTTGGCAGGGACCTACGAGCAGTACTTC,CASSLAGTYEQYF
TRBV7-2,-,TRBD2,TRBJ2-1,TGTGCCAGCAGGCCCATACTAGCGGGAGGTTACAATGAGCAGTTCTTC,CASRPILAGGYNEQFF
TRBV19,-,TRBD1,TRBJ2-7,TGTGCCAGTAGTATCGGGACAGGCCCCGTGGTGCAGTACTTC,CASSIGTGPVVQYF
TRBV7-9,-,-,TRBJ1-6,TGTGCCAGCAGCCCAGGCGGGAATCTGGGATCACCCCTCCACTTT,CASSPGGNLGSPLHF
TRBV6-5,-,TRBD1,TRBJ1-2,TGTGCCAGCAGCCTGAGGACAGGGGGCAGTGGCTACACCTTC,CASSLRTGGSGYTF
TRBV7-9,-,-,TRBJ1-5,TGTGCCAGCAGCTTAAGAGGCAGCGATCAGCCCCAGCATTTT,CASSLRGSDQPQHF
TRBV5-1,-,TRBD1,TRBJ2-3,TGCGCCAGCAGCTTGGCCCTACAGGGGGGCACAGATACGCAGTATTTT,CASSLALQGGTDTQYF
TRBV7-2,-,-,TRBJ1-2,TGTGCCAGCAGCCCTAGACAGACTAACTATGGCTACACCTTC,CASSPRQTNYGYTF
TRBV5-1,-,TRBD1,TRBJ1-1,TGCGCCAGCAGCCGGACAGGGAACACTGAAGCTTTCTTT,CASSRTGNTEAFF
TRBV6-5,once,TRBD1,TRBJ1-5,TGTGCCAGCAGAAAACAGGGGGAGACCAATCAGCCCCAGCATTTT,CASRKQGETNQPQHF
TRBV6-6,few,-,TRBJ1-4,TGTGCCAGCAGTCTTCGACAGGCAAGCCATGAAAAACTGTTTTTT,CASSLRQASHEKLFF
TRBV7-6,-,-,TRBJ1-5,TGTGCCAGCAGCTTAGCGACCGGGGTGGGTCAGCCCCAGCATTTT,CASSLATGVGQPQHF
TRBV4-3,-,TRBD2,TRBJ2-1,TGCGCCAGCAGCCAAGAGGGGGGGGTATACAATGAGCAGTTCTTC,CASSQEGGVYNEQFF
TRBV7-3,-,TRBD1,TRBJ1-2,TGTGCCAGCAGCTTAACGCCGGGACAGCTAGAATATGGCTACACCTTC,CASSLTPGQLEYGYTF